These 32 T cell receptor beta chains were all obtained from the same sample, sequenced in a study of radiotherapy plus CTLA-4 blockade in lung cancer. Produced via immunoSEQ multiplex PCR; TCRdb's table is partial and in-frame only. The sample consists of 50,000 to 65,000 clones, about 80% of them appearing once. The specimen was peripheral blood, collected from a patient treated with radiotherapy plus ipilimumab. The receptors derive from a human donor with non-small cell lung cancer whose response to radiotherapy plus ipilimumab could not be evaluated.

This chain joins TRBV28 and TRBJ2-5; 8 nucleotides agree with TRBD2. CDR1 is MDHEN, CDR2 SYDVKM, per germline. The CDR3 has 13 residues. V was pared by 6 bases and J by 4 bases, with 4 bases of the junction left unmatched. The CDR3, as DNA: TGTGCCAGCAGCTGGGGACTAGGAGAGACCCAGTACTTC. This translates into CASSWGLGETQYF.

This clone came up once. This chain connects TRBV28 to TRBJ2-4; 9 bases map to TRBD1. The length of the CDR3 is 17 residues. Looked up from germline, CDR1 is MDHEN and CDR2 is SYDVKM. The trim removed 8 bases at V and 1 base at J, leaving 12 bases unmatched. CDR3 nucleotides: TGTGCCAGCTCCTCCGGGACAGGGTATCGGGCCAAAAACATTCAGTACTTC. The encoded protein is CASSSGTGYRAKNIQYF.

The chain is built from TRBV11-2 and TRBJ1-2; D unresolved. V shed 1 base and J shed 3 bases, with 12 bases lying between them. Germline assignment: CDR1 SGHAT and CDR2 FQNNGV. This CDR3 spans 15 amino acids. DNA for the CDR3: TGTGCCAGCAGCTTAGTAGAGGGTCTAGACTATGGCTACACCTTC. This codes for CASSLVEGLDYGYTF.

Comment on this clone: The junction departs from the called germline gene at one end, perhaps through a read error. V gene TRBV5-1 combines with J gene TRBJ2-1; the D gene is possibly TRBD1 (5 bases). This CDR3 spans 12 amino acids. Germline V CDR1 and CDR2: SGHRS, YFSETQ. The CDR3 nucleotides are TGCGCCGGCAGCTTACAGGACAATGAGCAGTTCTTC. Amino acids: CAGSLQDNEQFF.

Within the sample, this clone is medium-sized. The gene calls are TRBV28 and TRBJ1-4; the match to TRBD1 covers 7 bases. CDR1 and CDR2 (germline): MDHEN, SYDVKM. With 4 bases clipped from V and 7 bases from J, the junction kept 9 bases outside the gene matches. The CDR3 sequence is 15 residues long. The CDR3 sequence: CASSSRQGVREKLFF. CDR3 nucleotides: TGTGCCAGCAGTTCTCGACAGGGAGTGCGTGAAAAACTGTTTTTT.

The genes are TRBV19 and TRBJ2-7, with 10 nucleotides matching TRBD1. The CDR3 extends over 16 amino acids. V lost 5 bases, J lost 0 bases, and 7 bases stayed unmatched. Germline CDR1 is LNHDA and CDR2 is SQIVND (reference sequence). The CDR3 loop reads CASSPGDRGISYEQYF. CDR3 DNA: TGTGCCAGTAGTCCAGGGGACAGGGGAATCTCCTACGAGCAGTACTTC.

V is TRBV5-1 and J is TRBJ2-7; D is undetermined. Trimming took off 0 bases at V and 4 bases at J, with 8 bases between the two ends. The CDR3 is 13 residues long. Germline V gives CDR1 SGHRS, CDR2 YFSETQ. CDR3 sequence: CASSLGLEYEQYF. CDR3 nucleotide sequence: TGCGCCAGCAGCTTGGGTCTTGAGTACGAGCAGTACTTC. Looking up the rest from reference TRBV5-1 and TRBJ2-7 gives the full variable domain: KAGVTQTPRYLIKTRGQQVTLSCSPISGHRSVSWYQQTPGQGLQFLFEYFSETQRNKGNFPGRFSGRQFSNSRSEMNVSTLELGDSALYLCASSLGLEYEQYFGPGTRLTVT.

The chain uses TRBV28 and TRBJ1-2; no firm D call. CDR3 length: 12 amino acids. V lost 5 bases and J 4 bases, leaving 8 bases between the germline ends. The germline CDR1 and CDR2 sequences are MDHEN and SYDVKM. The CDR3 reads CASSRSGYGYTF. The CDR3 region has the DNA TGTGCCAGCAGTCGGTCGGGCTATGGCTACACCTTC.

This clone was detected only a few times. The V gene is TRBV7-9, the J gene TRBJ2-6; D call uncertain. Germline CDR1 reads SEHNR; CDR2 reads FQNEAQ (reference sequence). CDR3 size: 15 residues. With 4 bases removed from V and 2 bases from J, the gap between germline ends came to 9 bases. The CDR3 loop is CASSSSEAGANVLTF. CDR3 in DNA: TGTGCCAGCAGCTCCTCCGAGGCTGGGGCCAACGTCCTGACTTTC.

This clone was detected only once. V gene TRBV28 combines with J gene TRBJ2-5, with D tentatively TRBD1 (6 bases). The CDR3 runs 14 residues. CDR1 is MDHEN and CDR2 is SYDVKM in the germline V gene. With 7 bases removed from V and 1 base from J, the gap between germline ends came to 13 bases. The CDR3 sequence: CASKLQGRQETQYF. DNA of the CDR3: TGTGCCAGCAAATTACAGGGACGCCAAGAGACCCAGTACTTC.

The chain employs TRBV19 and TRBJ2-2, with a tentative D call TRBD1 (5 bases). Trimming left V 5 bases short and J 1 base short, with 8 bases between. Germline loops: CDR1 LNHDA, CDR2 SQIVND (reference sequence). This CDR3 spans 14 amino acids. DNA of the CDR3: TGTGCCAGTAGTCGTACAGGGAACACCGGGGAGCTGTTTTTT. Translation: CASSRTGNTGELFF.

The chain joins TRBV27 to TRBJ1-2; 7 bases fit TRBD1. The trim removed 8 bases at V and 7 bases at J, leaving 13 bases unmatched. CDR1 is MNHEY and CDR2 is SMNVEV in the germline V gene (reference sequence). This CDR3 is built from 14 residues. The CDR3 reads CASAPDRVRFGYTF. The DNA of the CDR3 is TGTGCCAGCGCCCCAGACAGGGTACGTTTTGGCTACACCTTC.

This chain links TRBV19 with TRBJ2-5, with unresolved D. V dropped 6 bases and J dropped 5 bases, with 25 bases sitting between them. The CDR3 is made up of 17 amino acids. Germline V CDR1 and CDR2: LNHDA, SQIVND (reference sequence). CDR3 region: CASSARLGFMSMETQYF. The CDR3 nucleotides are TGTGCCAGTAGCGCCAGACTCGGGTTTATGTCTATGGAGACCCAGTACTTC.

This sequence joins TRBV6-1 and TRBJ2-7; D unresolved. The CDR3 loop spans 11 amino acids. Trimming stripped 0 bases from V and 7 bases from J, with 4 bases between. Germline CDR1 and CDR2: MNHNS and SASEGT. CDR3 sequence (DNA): TGTGCCAGCAGTGAAGCTATAGAGCAGTACTTC. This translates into CASSEAIEQYF.

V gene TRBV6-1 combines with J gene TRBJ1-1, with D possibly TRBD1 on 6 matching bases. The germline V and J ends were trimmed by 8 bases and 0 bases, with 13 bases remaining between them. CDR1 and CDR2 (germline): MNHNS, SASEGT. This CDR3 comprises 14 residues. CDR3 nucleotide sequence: TGTGCCAGCGGCTACGGACAGATGAACACTGAAGCTTTCTTT. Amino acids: CASGYGQMNTEAFF.

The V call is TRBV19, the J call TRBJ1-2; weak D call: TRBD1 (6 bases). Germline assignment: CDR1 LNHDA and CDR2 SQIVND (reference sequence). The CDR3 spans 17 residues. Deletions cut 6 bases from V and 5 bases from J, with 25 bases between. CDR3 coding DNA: TGTGCCAGTAGCCGCCGCCCGGTCGACAGGCCGGATTATGGCTACACCTTC. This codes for CASSRRPVDRPDYGYTF.

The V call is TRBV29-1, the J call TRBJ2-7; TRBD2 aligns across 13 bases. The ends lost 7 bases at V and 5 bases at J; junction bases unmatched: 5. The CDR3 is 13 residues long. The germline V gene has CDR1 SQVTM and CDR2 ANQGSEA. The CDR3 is CSAGTSGMNEQYF. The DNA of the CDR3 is TGCAGCGCCGGGACTAGCGGGATGAACGAGCAGTACTTC.

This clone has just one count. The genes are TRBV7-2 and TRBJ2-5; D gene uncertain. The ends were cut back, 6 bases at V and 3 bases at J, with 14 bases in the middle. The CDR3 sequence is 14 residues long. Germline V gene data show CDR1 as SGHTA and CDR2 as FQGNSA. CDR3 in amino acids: CASSPYGGEETQYF. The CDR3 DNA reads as TGTGCCAGCAGTCCCTACGGCGGTGAAGAGACCCAGTACTTC.

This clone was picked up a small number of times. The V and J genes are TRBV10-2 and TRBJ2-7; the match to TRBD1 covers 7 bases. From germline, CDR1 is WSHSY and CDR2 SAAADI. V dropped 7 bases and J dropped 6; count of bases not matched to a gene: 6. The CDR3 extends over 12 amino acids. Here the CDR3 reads CASNARGREQYF. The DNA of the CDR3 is TGCGCCAGCAACGCAAGGGGGCGCGAGCAGTACTTC.

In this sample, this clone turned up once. The chain's CDR3 is CATGEDGFYNEQFF. Here the CDR3 DNA reads TGTGCCACCGGAGAAGATGGTTTCTACAATGAGCAGTTCTTC. The chain employs TRBV11-2 and TRBJ2-1; D uncertain. Germline assignment: CDR1 SGHAT and CDR2 FQNNGV. The CDR3 runs 14 residues. V was trimmed by 10 bases and J by 3 bases, leaving 16 bases between them.

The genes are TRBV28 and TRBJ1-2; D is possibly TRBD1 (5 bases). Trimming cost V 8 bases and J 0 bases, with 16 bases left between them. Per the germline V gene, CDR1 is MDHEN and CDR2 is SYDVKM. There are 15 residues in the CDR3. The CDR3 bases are TGTGCCAGCGTGTTTGGGGGGAAGCCTAACTATGGCTACACCTTC. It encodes CASVFGGKPNYGYTF.

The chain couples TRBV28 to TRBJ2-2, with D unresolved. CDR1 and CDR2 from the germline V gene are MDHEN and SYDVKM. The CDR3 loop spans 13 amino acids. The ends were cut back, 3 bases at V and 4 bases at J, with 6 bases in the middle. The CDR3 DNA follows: TGTGCCAGCAGTTTCCCCAGCACCGGGGAGCTGTTTTTT. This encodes CASSFPSTGELFF.

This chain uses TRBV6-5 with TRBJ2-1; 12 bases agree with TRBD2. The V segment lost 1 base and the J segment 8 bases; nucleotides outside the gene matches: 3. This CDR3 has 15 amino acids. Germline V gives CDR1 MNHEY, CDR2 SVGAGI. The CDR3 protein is CASSYWTSGNHEQFF. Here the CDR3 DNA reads TGTGCCAGCAGTTACTGGACTAGCGGGAATCATGAGCAGTTCTTC.

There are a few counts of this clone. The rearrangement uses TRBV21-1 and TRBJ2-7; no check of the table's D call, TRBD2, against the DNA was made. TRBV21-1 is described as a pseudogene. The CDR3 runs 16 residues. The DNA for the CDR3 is TGTGCCAGCAGCAAAGGTCCCCACGGGGACTCCTACGAGCAGTACTTC. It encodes CASSKGPHGDSYEQYF.

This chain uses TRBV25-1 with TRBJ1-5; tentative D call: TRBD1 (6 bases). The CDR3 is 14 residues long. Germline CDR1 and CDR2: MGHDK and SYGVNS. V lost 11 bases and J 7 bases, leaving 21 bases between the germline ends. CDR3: CAVHQKGEEQPQHF. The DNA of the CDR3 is TGTGCCGTGCATCAAAAGGGGGAAGAACAGCCCCAGCATTTT.

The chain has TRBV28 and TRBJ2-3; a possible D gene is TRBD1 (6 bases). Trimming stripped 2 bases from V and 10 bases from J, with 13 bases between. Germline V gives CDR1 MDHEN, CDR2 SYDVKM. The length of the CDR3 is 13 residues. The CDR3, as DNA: TGTGCCAGCAGTTTAGGGGGCTATTCTGCGCAGTATTTT. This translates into CASSLGGYSAQYF.

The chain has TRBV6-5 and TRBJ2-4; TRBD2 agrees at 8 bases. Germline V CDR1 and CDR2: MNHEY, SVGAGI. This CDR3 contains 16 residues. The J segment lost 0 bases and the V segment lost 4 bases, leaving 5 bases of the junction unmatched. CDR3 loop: CASSSHGGGAKNIQYF. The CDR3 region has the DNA TGTGCCAGCAGTTCCCACGGGGGGGGAGCCAAAAACATTCAGTACTTC.

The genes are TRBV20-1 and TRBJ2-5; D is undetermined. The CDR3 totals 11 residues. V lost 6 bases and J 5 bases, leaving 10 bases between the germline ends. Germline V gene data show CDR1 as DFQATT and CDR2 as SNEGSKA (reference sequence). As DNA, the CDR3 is TGCAGTGCCGAGCGCCCTGAGACCCAGTACTTC. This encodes CSAERPETQYF.

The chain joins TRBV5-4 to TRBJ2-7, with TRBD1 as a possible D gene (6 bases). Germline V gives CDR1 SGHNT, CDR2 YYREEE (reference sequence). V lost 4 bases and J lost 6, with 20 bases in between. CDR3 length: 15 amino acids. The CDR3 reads CASSRTGTPGGEQYF. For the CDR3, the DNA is TGTGCCAGCAGCCGGACCGGGACACCTGGGGGCGAGCAGTACTTC.

CDR3 nucleotides: TGTGCCAGCAATGGACAGTTCCAAACCTACGAGCAGTACTTC. Translation gives CASNGQFQTYEQYF. The chain joins TRBV6-6 to TRBJ2-7; TRBD1 might be the D (6 bases). The V end lost 7 bases, the J end lost 2 bases, and 15 bases lay between the germline ends. The length of the CDR3 is 14 residues. The germline CDR1 and CDR2 sequences are MNHNY and SVGAGI (reference sequence).

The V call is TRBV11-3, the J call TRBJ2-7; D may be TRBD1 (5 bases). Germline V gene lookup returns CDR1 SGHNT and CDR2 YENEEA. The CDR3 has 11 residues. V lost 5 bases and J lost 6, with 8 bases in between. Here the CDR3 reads CASSQGGEQYF. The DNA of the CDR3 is TGTGCCAGCAGCCAGGGTGGCGAGCAGTACTTC.

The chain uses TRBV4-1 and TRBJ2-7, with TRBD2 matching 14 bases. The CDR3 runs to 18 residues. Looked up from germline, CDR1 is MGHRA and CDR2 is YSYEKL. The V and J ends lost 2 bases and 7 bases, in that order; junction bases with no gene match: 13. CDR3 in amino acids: CASSQPPPGLAGVCEQYF. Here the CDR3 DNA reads TGCGCCAGCAGCCAACCTCCTCCGGGACTAGCGGGAGTCTGTGAGCAGTACTTC.